A selection of T cell receptor beta chains follows, all from one sample in a study of control samples from healthy donors and cancer patients. This table comes from immunoSEQ multiplex PCR, and its TCRdb copy is limited to in-frame clones, with some not included. The repertoire holds about 100,000 clones, with about 90% as singletons. Sequenced: blood. These receptors all come from a woman aged 45 to 65 in good health. Both conserved end residues are trimmed from each CDR3. Each record gives: V gene, D gene, CDR3 protein. A D gene is named only where the DNA matches it firmly.

V gene: TRBV24-1
D gene: -
CDR3 protein: ATRAAGGEAF

V gene: TRBV7-9
D gene: -
CDR3 protein: ASSSGRISNQPQH

V gene: TRBV28
D gene: -
CDR3 protein: ASSLWDYLRRRDEQF

V gene: TRBV5-4
D gene: -
CDR3 protein: ASSPRGLSKETQY

V gene: TRBV24-1
D gene: TRBD1
CDR3 protein: ATSDHTRDRLY

V gene: TRBV11-2
D gene: -
CDR3 protein: ASSLGIVYGYT

V gene: TRBV11-2
D gene: -
CDR3 protein: ASSGFWEGGYGYT

V gene: TRBV27
D gene: TRBD2
CDR3 protein: ASSFLGTSGGARRDNEQF

V gene: TRBV19
D gene: -
CDR3 protein: ASTKRSANTEAF

V gene: TRBV19
D gene: TRBD2
CDR3 protein: ASSIPSYAGGHNEQF

V gene: TRBV25-1
D gene: -
CDR3 protein: ASSDPREAGGSGYT

V gene: TRBV15
D gene: TRBD1
CDR3 protein: ATSKSPTGNSGEQF

V gene: TRBV19
D gene: TRBD1
CDR3 protein: ASSTELGQASYGYT

V gene: TRBV6-6
D gene: -
CDR3 protein: ASSHGAGILISTDTQY

V gene: TRBV11-2
D gene: -
CDR3 protein: ASSPVGWIGATYEQY

V gene: TRBV7-9
D gene: -
CDR3 protein: ASSLPGDGYT